These T cell receptor beta chains were read from a single sample in a study of blood T cells in healthy people across ages. From the 5' RACE reads, TCRdb called clonotypes with MiXCR, one entry per CDR3 protein. Here the sample spans hundreds of thousands of distinct CDR3 sequences, approximately 31% being singletons. Material: blood. The receptors derive from a woman of 80 years or more in good health. The CDR3 runs from the conserved cysteine through the conserved F or W. The D gene is left open where the match is weak. Part of the rows lack a size; the others show once, few, many or a class for expanded clones.

16	TRBD1	many	TRBV10-3	TRBJ2-1	TGTGCCATCACCGAAGGGGGCGCGGGCTCCTACAATGAGCAGTTCTTC	CAITEGGAGSYNEQFF
16	-	-	TRBV4-3	TRBJ2-5	TGCGCCAGCAGCCAAGGGGAGGGGGGGCCGATGGAGACCCAGTACTTC	CASSQGEGGPMETQYF
16	TRBD1	many	TRBV15	TRBJ2-7	TGTGCCACCAGCAGAGGACGGGACAGGGGTATCCACGAGCAGTACTTC	CATSRGRDRGIHEQYF
15	TRBD2	-	TRBV6-2/TRBV6-3	TRBJ2-1	TGTGCCAGCAGTGAGTTAGCGGGGGTCTGGGTTTGGCAGTTCTTC	CASSELAGVWVWQFF
15	-	few	TRBV3-1	TRBJ2-1	TGTGCCAGCAGCCAAAGCAGGGGCAGATCATCGGAGCAGTTCTTC	CASSQSRGRSSEQFF
16	TRBD2	-	TRBV5-1	TRBJ2-5	TGCGCCAGCAGCTTGGGGGCAGCGGGGGGTTCGGGTGAGCAGTACTTC	CASSLGAAGGSGEQYF
15	-	once	TRBV28	TRBJ2-1	TGTGCCAGCAGTTTATGGAGACTAGGGGTAGGTGAGCAGTTCTTC	CASSLWRLGVGEQFF
20	TRBD1	few	TRBV6-1	TRBJ2-6	TGTGCCAGCAGCCCCCCCCCTCAGGGGACAGAGCACTCTGGGGCCAACGTCCTGACTTTC	CASSPPPQGTEHSGANVLTF
14	-	many	TRBV7-2	TRBJ2-7	TGTGCCAGCAGCTATTCAGCTGACTCCTACGAGCAGTACTTC	CASSYSADSYEQYF
14	-	-	TRBV21-1	TRBJ2-7	TGTGCCAGCAGCAAAGGGGGGGTGACCTACGAGCAGTACTTC	CASSKGGVTYEQYF
12	-	-	TRBV5-5	TRBJ2-7	TGTGTCAGCAGCTTGGGTACCTACGAGCAGTACTTC	CVSSLGTYEQYF
15	TRBD2	-	TRBV7-2	TRBJ2-7	TGTGCCAGCAGCTTAGCAGGCGGGGGGCAATCCGAGCAGTACTTC	CASSLAGGGQSEQYF
15	-	-	TRBV28	TRBJ2-7	TGTGCCAGCAGTTGGGATCAAGGCTCCTACAATGAGCAGTACTTC	CASSWDQGSYNEQYF
15	TRBD1	-	TRBV4-3	TRBJ1-4	TGCGCCAGCAGCCAGGGGGACAGGGGGCACGAAAAACTGTTTTTT	CASSQGDRGHEKLFF
16	-	many	TRBV25-1	TRBJ2-6	TGTGCCAGCAGTGAATCGGGGCGAGCGGGGGCCAACGTCCTGACTTTC	CASSESGRAGANVLTF
16	TRBD1	many	TRBV5-6	TRBJ1-6	TGTGCCAGCAGCTCCGGACAGGGCAGATATAATTCACCCCTCCACTTT	CASSSGQGRYNSPLHF
15	-	-	TRBV12-3/TRBV12-4	TRBJ2-5	TGTGCCAGCAGCATCGGGACGGGGGCCCAAGAGACCCAGTACTTC	CASSIGTGAQETQYF
10	-	many	TRBV20-1	TRBJ2-1	TGCAGTGCTTATTACAATGAGCAGTTCTTC	CSAYYNEQFF
14	-	once	TRBV5-1	TRBJ2-1	TGCGCCAGCAGCCGGAGCGGAGCCTACAATGAGCAGTTCTTC	CASSRSGAYNEQFF
18	-	many	TRBV9	TRBJ2-3	TGTGCCAGCAGCGTAGGTCGTCCATGGAGGGGCCAAACAGATACGCAGTATTTT	CASSVGRPWRGQTDTQYF
15	-	-	TRBV28	TRBJ2-7	TGTGCCAGCAGTCTAGGGGGGTCCCGGGCCTACGAGCAGTACTTC	CASSLGGSRAYEQYF
15	TRBD1	few	TRBV5-1	TRBJ1-2	TGCGCCGGCTCCATCATGCCGGGACAGGGAGCTGGCTACACCTTC	CAGSIMPGQGAGYTF
13	-	many	TRBV4-3	TRBJ2-3	TGCGCCAGCAGCCCCCTGGGACTGTCTACGCAGTATTTT	CASSPLGLSTQYF
16	TRBD1	-	TRBV7-6	TRBJ2-7	TGTGCCAGCAGCTTAGCGGCAGGGGGCTCCTACAATGAGCAGTACTTC	CASSLAAGGSYNEQYF
16	-	-	TRBV9	TRBJ2-1	TGTGCCAGCAGCGTACAGGGAGCGGCAATCTACAATGAGCAGTTCTTC	CASSVQGAAIYNEQFF
13	-	few	TRBV7-2	TRBJ1-1	TGTGCCAGCAGCTTAGTACCCGAAAGTGGGGCTTTCTTT	CASSLVPESGAFF
20	-	-	TRBV5-1	TRBJ1-1	-	CASSIYLCSGTQGEVTEAFF
14	-	once	TRBV2	TRBJ1-5	TGTGCCGGCAGTTCAGGGTACGACAATCAGCCCCAGCATTTT	CAGSSGYDNQPQHF
16	-	-	TRBV6-6	TRBJ1-5	TGTGCCAGCAGTTACCACAGGGCAAATAGCAATCAGCCCCAGCATTTT	CASSYHRANSNQPQHF
16	-	many	TRBV7-2	TRBJ1-2	TGTGCCAGCAGCTTAGATCAGGGACGGGTAGGTGCTGGCTACACCTTC	CASSLDQGRVGAGYTF
17	TRBD1	few	TRBV20-1	TRBJ2-1	TGCAGTGCTAGAGATGGTTCAGGGACCGGGACAGGGAGTGAGCAGTTCTTC	CSARDGSGTGTGSEQFF
14	-	-	TRBV6-1	TRBJ1-5	TGTGCCAGCAGGCCGGAGAGGAGCAATCAGCCCCAGCATTTT	CASRPERSNQPQHF
15	-	-	TRBV6-2/TRBV6-3	TRBJ1-5	TGTGCCAGCAGTTACTCGGGGCCTCTCAATCAGCCCCAGCATTTT	CASSYSGPLNQPQHF